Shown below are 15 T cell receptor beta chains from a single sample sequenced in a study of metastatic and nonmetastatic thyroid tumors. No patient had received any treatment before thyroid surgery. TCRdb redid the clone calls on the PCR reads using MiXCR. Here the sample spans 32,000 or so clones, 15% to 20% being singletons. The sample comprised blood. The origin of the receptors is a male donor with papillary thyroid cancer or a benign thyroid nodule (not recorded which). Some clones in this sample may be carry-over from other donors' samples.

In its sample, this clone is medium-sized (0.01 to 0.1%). This CDR3 reads CASSGGYWGSYEQYF. CDR3 coding DNA: TGTGCCAGCAGTGGGGGATACTGGGGCTCCTACGAGCAGTACTTC. The V and J genes are TRBV6-1 and TRBJ2-7; D is ambiguous. CDR1 MNHNS and CDR2 SASEGT come from the germline V gene. V lost 4 bases, J lost 0 bases, and 13 bases lay in between. CDR3 length equals 15 residues.

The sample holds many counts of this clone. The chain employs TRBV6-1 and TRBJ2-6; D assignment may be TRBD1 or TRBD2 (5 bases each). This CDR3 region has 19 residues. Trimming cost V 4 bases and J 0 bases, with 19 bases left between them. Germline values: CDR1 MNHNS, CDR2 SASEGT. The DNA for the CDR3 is TGTGCCAGCAGTGTTTCCACCGGGACGCCAAACTCTGGGGCCAACGTCCTGACTTTC. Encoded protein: CASSVSTGTPNSGANVLTF.

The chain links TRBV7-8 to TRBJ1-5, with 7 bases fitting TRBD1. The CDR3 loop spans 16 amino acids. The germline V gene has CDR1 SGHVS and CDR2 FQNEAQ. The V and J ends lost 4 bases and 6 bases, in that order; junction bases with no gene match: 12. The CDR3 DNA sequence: TGTGCCAGCAGCTCTCTACAGGGGTTTGTGGGTCAGCCCCAGCATTTT. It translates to CASSSLQGFVGQPQHF.

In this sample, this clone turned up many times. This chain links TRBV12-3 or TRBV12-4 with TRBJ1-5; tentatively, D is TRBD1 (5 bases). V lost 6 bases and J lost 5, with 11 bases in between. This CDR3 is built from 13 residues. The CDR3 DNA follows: TGTGCCAGCAGGGGGCGGTGGGATCAGCCCCAGCATTTT. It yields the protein CASRGRWDQPQHF.

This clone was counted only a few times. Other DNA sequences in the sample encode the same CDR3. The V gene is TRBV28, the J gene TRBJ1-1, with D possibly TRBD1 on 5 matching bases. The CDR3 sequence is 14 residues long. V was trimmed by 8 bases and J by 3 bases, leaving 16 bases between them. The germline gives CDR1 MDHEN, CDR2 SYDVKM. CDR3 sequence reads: CASPPTGEYTEAFF. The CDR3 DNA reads TGTGCCAGCCCCCCGACGGGGGAATACACTGAAGCTTTCTTT.

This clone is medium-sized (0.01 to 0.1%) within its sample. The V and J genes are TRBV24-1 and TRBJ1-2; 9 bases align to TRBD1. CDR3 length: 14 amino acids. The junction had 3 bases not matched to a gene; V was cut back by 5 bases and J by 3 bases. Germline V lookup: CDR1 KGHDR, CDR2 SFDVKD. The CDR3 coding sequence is TGTGCCACCAGTGGGACAGGGGAGGACTATGGCTACACCTTC. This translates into CATSGTGEDYGYTF.

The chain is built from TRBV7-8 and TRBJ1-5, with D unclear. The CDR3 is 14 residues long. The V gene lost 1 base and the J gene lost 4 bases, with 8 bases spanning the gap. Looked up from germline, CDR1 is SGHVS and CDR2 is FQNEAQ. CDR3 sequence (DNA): TGTGCCAGCAGCTTAGAGGCAGGAAATCAGCCCCAGCATTTT. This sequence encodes CASSLEAGNQPQHF. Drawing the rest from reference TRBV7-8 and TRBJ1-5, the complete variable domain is GAGVSQSPRYKVAKRGQDVALRCDPISGHVSLFWYQQALGQGPEFLTYFQNEAQLDKSGLPSDRFFAERPEGSVSTLKIQRTQQEDSAVYLCASSLEAGNQPQHFGDGTRLSIL.

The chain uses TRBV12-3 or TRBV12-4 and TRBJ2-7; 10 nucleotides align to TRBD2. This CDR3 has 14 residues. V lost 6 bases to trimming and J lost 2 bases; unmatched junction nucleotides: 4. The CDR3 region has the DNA TGTGCCAGCAGATCAGCGGGAGGGACCTACGAGCAGTACTTC. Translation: CASRSAGGTYEQYF.

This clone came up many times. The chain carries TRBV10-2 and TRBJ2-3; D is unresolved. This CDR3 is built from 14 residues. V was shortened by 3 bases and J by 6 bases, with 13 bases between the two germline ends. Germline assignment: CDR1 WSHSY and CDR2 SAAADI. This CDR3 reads CASSEGVPDDTQYF. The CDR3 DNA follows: TGCGCCAGCAGTGAAGGAGTCCCTGATGATACGCAGTATTTT.

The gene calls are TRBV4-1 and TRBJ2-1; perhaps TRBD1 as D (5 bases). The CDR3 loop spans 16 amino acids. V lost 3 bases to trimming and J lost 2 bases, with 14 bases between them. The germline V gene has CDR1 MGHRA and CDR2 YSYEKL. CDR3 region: CASSQDTGYPYNEQFF. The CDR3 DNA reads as TGCGCCAGCAGCCAGGATACAGGTTACCCCTACAATGAGCAGTTCTTC.

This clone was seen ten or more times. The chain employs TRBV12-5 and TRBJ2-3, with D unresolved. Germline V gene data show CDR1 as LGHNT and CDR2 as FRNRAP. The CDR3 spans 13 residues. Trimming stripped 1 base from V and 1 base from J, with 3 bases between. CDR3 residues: CASGLGGTDTQYF. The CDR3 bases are TGTGCTAGTGGTTTGGGCGGCACAGATACGCAGTATTTT.

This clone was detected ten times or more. CDR3 sequence: CASSHSRRSYEQYF. Here the CDR3 DNA reads TGCGCCAGCAGCCACAGCAGGCGCTCCTACGAGCAGTACTTC. This chain links TRBV4-3 with TRBJ2-7; D is unclear. V lost 3 bases and J lost 0, with 9 bases in between. The CDR3 has 14 residues. From germline, CDR1 is LGHNA and CDR2 YSLEER.

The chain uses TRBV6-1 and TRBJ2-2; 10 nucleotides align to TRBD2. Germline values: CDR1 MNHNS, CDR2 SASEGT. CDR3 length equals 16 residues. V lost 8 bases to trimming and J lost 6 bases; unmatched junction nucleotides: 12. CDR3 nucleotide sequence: TGTGCCAGCCATTACAGGGCTAGCGGGAGTTCCGGGGAGCTGTTTTTT. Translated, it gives CASHYRASGSSGELFF.

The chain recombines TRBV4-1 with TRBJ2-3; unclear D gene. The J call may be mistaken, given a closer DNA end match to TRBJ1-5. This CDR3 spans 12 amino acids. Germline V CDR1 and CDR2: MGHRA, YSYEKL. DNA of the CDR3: TGCGCCAGCAGCCGTACTACGGATACGCAGCATTTT. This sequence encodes CASSRTTDTQHF.

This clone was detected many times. The CDR3 loop is CASSLGTLGEAFF. CDR3 DNA sequence: TGCGCCAGCAGCTTGGGGACCCTCGGTGAAGCTTTCTTT. The chain combines TRBV5-1 with TRBJ1-1; D remains ambiguous. The CDR3 runs 13 residues. V was cut by 0 bases and J by 7 bases, with 10 bases left in between. Germline V CDR1 and CDR2: SGHRS, YFSETQ.